This record concerns one T cell receptor (beta chain) sequence. The ends lost 5 bases at V and 3 bases at J; junction bases unmatched: 11. The CDR3 length is 16 residues. The source of the sample is a study of blood T cells in healthy people across ages. Alongside a J-beta primer mix, a sample-barcoded 5' primer served in a second PCR lasting about 7 to 12 cycles. A template-switch adaptor containing 12 random nucleotides labeled each cDNA molecule. One entry per CDR3 protein results from TCRdb running MiXCR on the 5' RACE reads. The sample holds about 780,000 distinct CDR3 sequences, around 45% seen once.

The origin of this receptor is a man aged 80 or over in good health. V usage is TRBV12-3 or TRBV12-4 and J usage is TRBJ2-3; 7 bases are shared with TRBD2. The sample consisted of blood. The CDR3 loop is CASSRAGRPGTDTQYF. The CDR3 DNA reads TGTGCCAGCAGTAGAGCGGGAAGACCGGGTACAGATACGCAGTATTTT.